This paragraph reports one T cell receptor (beta chain). Its antigen is unidentified. This CDR3 is also generated by other DNA sequences in the sample. Here immunoSEQ multiplex PCR was the method, and the copy in TCRdb shows in-frame clones only, minus some. The sample has 2 million to 2.5 million clones, roughly 95% seen once; the top ten hold less than 0.15%. CDR1 and CDR2 (germline): ENHRY, SYGVKD. The CDR3 sequence is 13 residues long. Trimming took off 0 bases at V and 3 bases at J, with 5 bases between the two ends. This sample stems from a study of shared clonotypes between healthy human individuals. Across the whole study: CD4 naive and memory got three plates each, CD8 naive two, CD8 memory one. General study findings and limits: Several donors had 4% to 5% of their naive CD4 clonotypes in common. Naive subsets typically showed greater estimated richness than memory subsets.

The rearrangement uses TRBV10-3 and TRBJ2-5; TRBD1 is a possible D gene (5 bases). Material for sequencing was naive CD4+ T cells sorted from blood. Regarding subset: CD45RA+ positively selected. The TCR comes from a man aged 18 to 29 in good health. For the CDR3, the DNA is TGTGCCATCAGTGAGTCAGGGGAAGAGACCCAGTACTTC. Translated, it gives CAISESGEETQYF.